This T cell receptor (beta chain) was retrieved from a study of graft-versus-host responses after intestinal transplantation. In germline, CDR1 is SGHDT, CDR2 YYEEEE. V lost 2 bases, J lost 8 bases, and 13 bases lay in between. This CDR3 spans 13 amino acids. The protocol was immunoSEQ multiplex PCR, while the TCRdb copy is restricted to in-frame clones and leaves out a portion. The sample comprises around 67,000 clones, 90% of which are singletons, and about 4% rests with the top ten. With respect to this clone: The antigen remains unidentified.

The material was unstimulated CD8+ T cells sorted from spleen or lymph node cells, obtained before transplant. The rearrangement uses TRBV5-6 and TRBJ1-2; tentatively, D is TRBD1 (5 bases). The source is a human donor who was the organ donor for an intestinal transplant. CDR3 nucleotide sequence: TGTGCCAGCAGCTTTCGGGGGTGGTGGGGCTACACCTTC. Translated: CASSFRGWWGYTF.